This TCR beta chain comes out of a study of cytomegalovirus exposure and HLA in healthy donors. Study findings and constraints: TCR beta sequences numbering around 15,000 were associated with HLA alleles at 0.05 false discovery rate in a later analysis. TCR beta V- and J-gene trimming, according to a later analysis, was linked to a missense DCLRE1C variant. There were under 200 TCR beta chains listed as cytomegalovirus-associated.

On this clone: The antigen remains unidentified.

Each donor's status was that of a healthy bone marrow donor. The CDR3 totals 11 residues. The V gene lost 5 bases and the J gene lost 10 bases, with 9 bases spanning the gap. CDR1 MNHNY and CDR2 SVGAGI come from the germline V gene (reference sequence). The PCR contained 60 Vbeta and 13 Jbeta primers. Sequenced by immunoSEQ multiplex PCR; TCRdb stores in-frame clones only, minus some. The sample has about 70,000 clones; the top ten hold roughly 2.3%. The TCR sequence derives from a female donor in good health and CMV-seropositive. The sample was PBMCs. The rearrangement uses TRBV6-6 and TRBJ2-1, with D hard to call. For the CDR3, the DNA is TGTGCCAGCAGTCCTACAGAGGAGCAGTTCTTC. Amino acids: CASSPTEEQFF.